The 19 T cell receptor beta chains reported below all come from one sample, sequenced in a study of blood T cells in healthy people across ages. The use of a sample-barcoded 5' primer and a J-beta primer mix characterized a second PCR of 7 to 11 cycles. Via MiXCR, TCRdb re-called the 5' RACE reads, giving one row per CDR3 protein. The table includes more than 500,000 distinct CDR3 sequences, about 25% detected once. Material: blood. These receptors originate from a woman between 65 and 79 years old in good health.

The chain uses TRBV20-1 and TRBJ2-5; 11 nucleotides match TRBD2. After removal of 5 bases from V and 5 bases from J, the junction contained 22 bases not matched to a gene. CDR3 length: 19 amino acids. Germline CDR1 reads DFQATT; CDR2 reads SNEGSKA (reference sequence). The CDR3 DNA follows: TGCAGTGCTCCTACCAACGCCTTTATAGCGGGAGGGCCCTCGGAGACCCAGTACTTC. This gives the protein CSAPTNAFIAGGPSETQYF.

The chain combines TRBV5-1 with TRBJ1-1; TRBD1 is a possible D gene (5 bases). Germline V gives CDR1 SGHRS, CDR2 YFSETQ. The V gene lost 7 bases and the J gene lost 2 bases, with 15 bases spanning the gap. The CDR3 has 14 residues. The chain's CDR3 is CASGPRGVNTEAFF. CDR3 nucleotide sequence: TGCGCCAGCGGCCCCCGGGGGGTCAACACTGAAGCTTTCTTT.

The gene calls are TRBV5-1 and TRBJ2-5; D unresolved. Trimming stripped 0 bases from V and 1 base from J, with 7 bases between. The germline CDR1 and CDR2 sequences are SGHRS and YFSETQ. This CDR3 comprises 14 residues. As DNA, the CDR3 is TGCGCCAGCAGCTTGGTCAGCGCCCAAGAGACCCAGTACTTC. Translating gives CASSLVSAQETQYF.

CDR3 sequence reads: CASSFESYSTDTQYF. The CDR3 DNA follows: TGTGCCAGCAGTTTCGAGAGCTATAGCACAGATACGCAGTATTTT. V gene TRBV12-3 or TRBV12-4 combines with J gene TRBJ2-3, with D unresolved. V lost 3 bases to trimming and J lost 0 bases, with 10 bases between them. The CDR3 length is 15 residues.

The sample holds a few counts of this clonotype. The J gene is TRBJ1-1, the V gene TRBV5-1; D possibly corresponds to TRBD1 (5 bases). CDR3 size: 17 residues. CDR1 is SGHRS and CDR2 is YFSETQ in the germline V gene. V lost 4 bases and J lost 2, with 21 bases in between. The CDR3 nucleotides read TGCGCCAGCAGCCCCAGCCGTGGGGCTGCGGGTAACACTGAAGCTTTCTTT. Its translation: CASSPSRGAAGNTEAFF.

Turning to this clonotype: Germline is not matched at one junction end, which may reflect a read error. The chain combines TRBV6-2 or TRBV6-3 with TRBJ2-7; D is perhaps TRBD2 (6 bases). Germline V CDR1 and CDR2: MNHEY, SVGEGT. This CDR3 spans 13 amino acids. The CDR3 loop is CAGRRVSSYEQYF. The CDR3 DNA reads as TGTGCCGGCAGGAGGGTTTCTTCCTACGAGCAGTACTTC.

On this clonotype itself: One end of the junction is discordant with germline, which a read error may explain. CDR3: CAGSLGDRGHNEQFF. The CDR3 region has the DNA TGTGCCGGCAGTTTAGGGGACAGGGGTCACAATGAGCAGTTCTTC. J is TRBJ2-1 and V is TRBV12-3 or TRBV12-4, with TRBD1 matching over 10 bases. CDR3 length equals 15 residues.

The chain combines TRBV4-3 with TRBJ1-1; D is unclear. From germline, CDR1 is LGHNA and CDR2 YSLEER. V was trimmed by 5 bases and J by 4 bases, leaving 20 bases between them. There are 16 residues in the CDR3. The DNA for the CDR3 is TGCGCCAGCAGCAGGAGCAGACTCCTTCATTCCACTGAAGCTTTCTTT. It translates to CASSRSRLLHSTEAFF.

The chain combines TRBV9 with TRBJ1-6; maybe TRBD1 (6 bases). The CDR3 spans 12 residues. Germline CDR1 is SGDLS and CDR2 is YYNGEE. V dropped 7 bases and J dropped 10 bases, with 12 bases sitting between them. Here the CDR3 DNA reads TGTGCCAGCCGGGGGGCGAAGTCACCCCTCCACTTT. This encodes CASRGAKSPLHF.

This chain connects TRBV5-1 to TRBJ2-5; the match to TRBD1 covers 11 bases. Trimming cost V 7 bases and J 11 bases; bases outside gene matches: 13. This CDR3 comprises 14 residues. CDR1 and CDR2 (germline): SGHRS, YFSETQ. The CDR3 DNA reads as TGCGCCAGCGGTATCCGGGACAGGGGGGATGAGCAGTACTTC. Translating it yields CASGIRDRGDEQYF. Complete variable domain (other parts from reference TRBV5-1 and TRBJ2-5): KAGVTQTPRYLIKTRGQQVTLSCSPISGHRSVSWYQQTPGQGLQFLFEYFSETQRNKGNFPGRFSGRQFSNSRSEMNVSTLELGDSALYLCASGIRDRGDEQYFGPGTRLLVL.

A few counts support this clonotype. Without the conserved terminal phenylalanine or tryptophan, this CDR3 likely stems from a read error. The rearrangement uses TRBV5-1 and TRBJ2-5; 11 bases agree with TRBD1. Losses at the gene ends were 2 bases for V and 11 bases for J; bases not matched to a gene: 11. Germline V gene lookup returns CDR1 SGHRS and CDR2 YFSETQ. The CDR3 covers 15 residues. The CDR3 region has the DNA TGCGCCAGCAGCTTAACGGGACAGGGGGTTGGGGAGCAGTACCTC. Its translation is CASSLTGQGVGEQYL.

The CDR3 nucleotides are TGCAGCGTTGTGTCGTGGGAGGAAGCTTTCTTT. Translation gives CSVVSWEEAFF. The chain combines TRBV29-1 with TRBJ1-1; D is uncertain. Germline V lookup: CDR1 SQVTM, CDR2 ANQGSEA. The CDR3 has 11 residues. Trimming removed 4 bases at V and 8 bases at J, with 11 bases between.

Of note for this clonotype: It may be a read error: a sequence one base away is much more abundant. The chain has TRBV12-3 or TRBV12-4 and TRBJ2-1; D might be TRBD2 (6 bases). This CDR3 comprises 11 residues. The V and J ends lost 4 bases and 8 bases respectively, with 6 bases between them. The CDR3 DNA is TGTGCCAGCAGTTGGGGGGATGAGCAGTTCTTC. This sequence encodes CASSWGDEQFF.

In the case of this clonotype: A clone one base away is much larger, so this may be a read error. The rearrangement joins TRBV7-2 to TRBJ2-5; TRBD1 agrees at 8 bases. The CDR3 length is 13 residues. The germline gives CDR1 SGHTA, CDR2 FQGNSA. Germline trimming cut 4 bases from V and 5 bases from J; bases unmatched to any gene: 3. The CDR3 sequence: CASSSGGWETQYF. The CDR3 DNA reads TGTGCCAGCAGCTCAGGGGGCTGGGAGACCCAGTACTTC.

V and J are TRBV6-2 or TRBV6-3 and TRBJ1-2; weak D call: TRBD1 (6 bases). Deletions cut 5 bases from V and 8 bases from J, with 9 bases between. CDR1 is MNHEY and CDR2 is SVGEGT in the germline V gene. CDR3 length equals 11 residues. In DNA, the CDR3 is TGTGCCAGCAGTCAGGGGACGGGCTACACCTTC. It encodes CASSQGTGYTF.

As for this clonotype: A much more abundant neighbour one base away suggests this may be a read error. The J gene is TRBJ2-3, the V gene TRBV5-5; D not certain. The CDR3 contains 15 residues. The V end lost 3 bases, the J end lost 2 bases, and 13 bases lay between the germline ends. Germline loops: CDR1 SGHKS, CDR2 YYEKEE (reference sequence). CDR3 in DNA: TGTGCCAGCAGCTCATATGACACCGACACAGATACGCAGTATTTT. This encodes CASSSYDTDTDTQYF.

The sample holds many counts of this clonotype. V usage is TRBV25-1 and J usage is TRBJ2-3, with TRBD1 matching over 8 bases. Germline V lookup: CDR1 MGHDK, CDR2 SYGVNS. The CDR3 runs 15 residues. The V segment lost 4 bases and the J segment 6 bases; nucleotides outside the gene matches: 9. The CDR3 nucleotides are TGTGCCAGCAGTGCCGACAGGGGTCCTCCCGATACGCAGTATTTT. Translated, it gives CASSADRGPPDTQYF.

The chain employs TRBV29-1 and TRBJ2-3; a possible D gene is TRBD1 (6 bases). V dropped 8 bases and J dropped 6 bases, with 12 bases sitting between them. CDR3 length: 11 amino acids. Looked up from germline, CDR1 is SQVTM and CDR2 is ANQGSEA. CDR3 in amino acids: CSTIRGDTQYF. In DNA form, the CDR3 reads TGCAGCACTATAAGGGGGGATACGCAGTATTTT.

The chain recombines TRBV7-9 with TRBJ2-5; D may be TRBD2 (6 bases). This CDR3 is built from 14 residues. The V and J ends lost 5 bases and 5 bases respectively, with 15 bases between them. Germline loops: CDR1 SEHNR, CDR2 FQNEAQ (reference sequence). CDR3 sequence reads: CASSKTREVETQYF. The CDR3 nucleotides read TGTGCCAGCAGCAAGACTAGGGAGGTGGAGACCCAGTACTTC.